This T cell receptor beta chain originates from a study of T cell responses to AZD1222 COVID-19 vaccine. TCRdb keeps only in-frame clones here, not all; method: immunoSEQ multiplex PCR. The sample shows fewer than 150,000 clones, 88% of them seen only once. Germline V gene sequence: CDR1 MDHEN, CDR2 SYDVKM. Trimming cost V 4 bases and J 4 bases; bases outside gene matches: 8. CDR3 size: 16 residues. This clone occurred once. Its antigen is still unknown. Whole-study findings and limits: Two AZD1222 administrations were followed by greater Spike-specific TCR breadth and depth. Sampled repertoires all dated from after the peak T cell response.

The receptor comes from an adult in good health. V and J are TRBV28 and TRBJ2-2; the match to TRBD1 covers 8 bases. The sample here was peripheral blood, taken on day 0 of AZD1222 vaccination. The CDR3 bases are TGTGCCAGCAGTTCCGCTGGACAGGGCGGCACCGGGGAGCTGTTTTTT. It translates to CASSSAGQGGTGELFF.